This T cell receptor (beta chain) was observed in a study of shared T cell receptors in the human thymus. V was shortened by 0 bases and J by 8 bases, with 8 bases between the two germline ends. Germline V lookup: CDR1 LGHNA, CDR2 YNFKEQ. This CDR3 is 13 amino acids long. Clones were sequenced by immunoSEQ multiplex PCR, and TCRdb holds only the in-frame ones, with some missing. Of about 380,000 clones in the sample, approximately 95% were seen once. The chain joins TRBV4-2 to TRBJ2-1; no definite D call. Sequenced material: thymocytes. The clonotype comes from a human donor. The CDR3 region is CASSQDRRDEQFF. As DNA, the CDR3 is TGTGCCAGCAGCCAAGACAGGAGAGATGAGCAGTTCTTC.